The 15 T cell receptor beta chains listed next were all sequenced from one sample in a study of regulatory T cells in long-lasting Graves disease. Time point here: newly diagnosed GD, antithyroid drugs for less than 3 months. After RNA was extracted from PBMCs, the TCR library was made from it. Arm-PCR of CDR3 regions and iRepertoire HTBI primers were the basis on which TCR beta libraries were built. MiXCR was run by TCRdb on the multiplex PCR reads, yielding one entry per CDR3 protein. The sample has approximately 460,000 distinct CDR3 sequences, 16% seen once. These data also formed part of another study, on T cells in Graves' hyperthyroidism and ophthalmopathy.

Source: peripheral blood mononuclear cells (PBMCs), taken at new diagnosis, from a patient treated with antithyroid drugs. The receptors come from a woman aged 25 to 39 with Graves disease.

There are many counts of this clonotype. This chain joins TRBV19 and TRBJ1-1, with a weak D call TRBD1 (5 bases). V dropped 6 bases and J dropped 3 bases, with 14 bases sitting between them. This CDR3 is 14 amino acids long. The V gene's germline CDR1 is LNHDA and CDR2 SQIVND (reference sequence). CDR3 loop: CASSETIRDTEAFF. CDR3 nucleotides: TGTGCCAGTAGCGAGACTATCAGGGACACTGAAGCTTTCTTT.

This clonotype was seen many times. The gene calls are TRBV30 and TRBJ2-3; perhaps TRBD2 as D (6 bases). The CDR3 spans 14 residues. V was cut by 5 bases and J by 4 bases, with 16 bases left in between. The germline V gene encodes CDR1 GTSNPN and CDR2 SVGIG (reference sequence). The CDR3 is CAWHHARGPDTQYF. The CDR3 bases are TGTGCCTGGCACCACGCGCGGGGCCCAGATACGCAGTATTTT. The complete variable domain, with remaining parts taken from reference TRBV30 and TRBJ2-3, reads SQTIHQWPATLVQPVGSPLSLECTVEGTSNPNLYWYRQAAGRGLQLLFYSVGIGQISSEVPQNLSASRPQDRQFILSSKKLLLSDSGFYLCAWHHARGPDTQYFGPGTRLTVL.

In its sample, this clonotype was seen many times. The rearrangement uses TRBV28 and TRBJ1-2, with D possibly TRBD1 on 6 matching bases. The CDR3 extends over 15 amino acids. Germline CDR1 reads MDHEN; CDR2 reads SYDVKM. With 2 bases removed from V and 5 bases from J, the gap between germline ends came to 15 bases. CDR3 protein: CASSLGGRTEYGYTF. CDR3 DNA: TGTGCCAGCAGTTTAGGCGGACGGACAGAATATGGCTACACCTTC.

This clonotype was seen ten or more times. The chain is built from TRBV6-1 and TRBJ1-2; tentatively, D is TRBD1 (5 bases). Germline loops: CDR1 MNHNS, CDR2 SASEGT. V was pared by 6 bases and J by 4 bases, with 24 bases between. CDR3 size: 17 residues. The CDR3 DNA reads as TGTGCCAGCAGCGATCAGGGCCCTCAGGGTGGCGGCTATGGCTACACCTTC. This translates into CASSDQGPQGGGYGYTF.

This clonotype was detected many times. The rearrangement uses TRBV6-2 or TRBV6-3 and TRBJ2-7; TRBD1 agrees at 9 bases. Germline assignment: CDR1 MNHEY and CDR2 SVGEGT. This CDR3 spans 15 amino acids. Trimming removed 1 base from V and 5 bases from J; junction bases left unmatched: 6. CDR3 amino acids: CASSYLRTGVDEQYF. DNA of the CDR3: TGTGCCAGCAGTTACTTAAGGACAGGGGTCGACGAGCAGTACTTC.

Comments on this clonotype: This may come from a read error, since a much larger clone is one base off. The chain has TRBV7-8 and TRBJ1-2; D unresolved. This CDR3 spans 17 amino acids. From germline, CDR1 is SGHVS and CDR2 FQNEAQ. V lost 2 bases to trimming and J lost 8 bases, with 24 bases between them. This CDR3 is CASSLNFQAPLVLGYTF. The DNA of the CDR3 is TGTGCCAGCAGCTTAAATTTCCAAGCACCCCTGGTTTTGGGCTACACCTTC.

This clonotype was detected many times. This chain connects TRBV28 to TRBJ2-6, with D possibly being TRBD2 (5 bases). V was cut by 1 base and J by 0 bases, with 16 bases left in between. This CDR3 has 19 amino acids. Germline-derived CDR1 and CDR2 are MDHEN and SYDVKM. The CDR3 loop reads CASSLFGRGESSGANVLTF. The CDR3 DNA is TGTGCCAGCAGTTTATTTGGTCGGGGAGAAAGCTCTGGGGCCAACGTCCTGACTTTC.

This clonotype has a count of ten or more. Germline is not matched at one junction end, which may reflect a read error. The chain is built from TRBV2 and TRBJ1-5; D unresolved. Germline lookup yields CDR1 SNHLY and CDR2 FYNNEI. The CDR3 loop spans 14 amino acids. CDR3 sequence (DNA): TGTGCCAGCAGTGGCGGTAATAGCAATCAACCCCAGCATTTT. The encoded protein is CASSGGNSNQPQHF.

The chain joins TRBV14 to TRBJ2-5; no reliable D call. CDR3 length: 12 amino acids. The germline V gene has CDR1 SGHDN and CDR2 FVKESK. V was cut by 4 bases and J by 5 bases, with 8 bases left in between. CDR3 sequence (DNA): TGTGCCAGCAGCCCCGGACCCGAGACCCAGTACTTC. This translates into CASSPGPETQYF.

The genes are TRBV18 and TRBJ1-3; no clear D. Trimming cost V 3 bases and J 2 bases, with 8 bases left between them. The CDR3 loop spans 14 amino acids. Germline values: CDR1 KGHSH, CDR2 LQKENI. The chain's CDR3 is CASSPQFPGNTIYF. The CDR3 coding sequence is TGTGCCAGCTCACCGCAGTTCCCTGGAAACACCATATATTTT. Drawing the rest from reference TRBV18 and TRBJ1-3, the complete variable domain is NAGVMQNPRHLVRRRGQEARLRCSPMKGHSHVYWYRQLPEEGLKFMVYLQKENIIDESGMPKERFSAEFPKEGPSILRIQQVVRGDSAAYFCASSPQFPGNTIYFGEGSWLTVV.

This clonotype has at least ten counts. The chain links TRBV6-2 or TRBV6-3 to TRBJ1-6; no definite D call. Trimming removed 0 bases from V and 9 bases from J, with 15 bases in between. Germline V CDR1 and CDR2: MNHEY, SVGEGT. This CDR3 comprises 16 residues. CDR3 in amino acids: CASSYSYRIQASPLHF. CDR3 in DNA: TGTGCCAGCAGTTACTCTTATAGGATTCAGGCTTCACCCCTCCACTTT.

This clonotype was seen at least ten times. V usage is TRBV11-2 and J usage is TRBJ2-1, with TRBD1 as a possible D gene (5 bases). The V end lost 0 bases, the J end lost 6 bases, and 15 bases lay between the germline ends. From germline, CDR1 is SGHAT and CDR2 FQNNGV. The CDR3 totals 16 residues. The CDR3 sequence is CASSLDVGSDINEQFF. Written as DNA, the CDR3 is TGTGCCAGCAGCTTAGACGTAGGATCGGACATCAATGAGCAGTTCTTC.

The table lists this clonotype with many counts. The chain uses TRBV7-2 and TRBJ2-5, with D perhaps TRBD1 or TRBD2 (5 bases each). Germline loops: CDR1 SGHTA, CDR2 FQGNSA. V was cut by 5 bases and J by 5 bases, with 21 bases left in between. This CDR3 contains 16 residues. The CDR3 region has the DNA TGTGCCAGCAGCCCGTTTTTAGGGGTGACGGGGGAGACCCAGTACTTC. Protein product: CASSPFLGVTGETQYF. Supplemented by reference TRBV7-2 and TRBJ2-5, the full variable domain reads GAGVSQSPSNKVTEKGKDVELRCDPISGHTALYWYRQSLGQGLEFLIYFQGNSAPDKSGLPSDRFSAERTGGSVSTLTIQRTQQEDSAVYLCASSPFLGVTGETQYFGPGTRLLVL.

The chain is built from TRBV29-1 and TRBJ2-7, with D possibly TRBD2 on 5 matching bases. Germline V lookup: CDR1 SQVTM, CDR2 ANQGSEA. V dropped 6 bases and J dropped 5 bases, with 17 bases sitting between them. The CDR3 is 13 amino acids. The CDR3 sequence: CSVGPRVNDEQYF. The CDR3 nucleotides are TGCAGCGTCGGACCGCGGGTGAACGACGAGCAGTACTTC.

This clonotype has a count of ten or more. The chain is built from TRBV28 and TRBJ2-1; D is perhaps TRBD2 (5 bases). V lost 5 bases and J lost 3, with 17 bases in between. The CDR3 extends over 16 amino acids. Germline V gene data show CDR1 as MDHEN and CDR2 as SYDVKM. Here the CDR3 reads CASSPAPRGNYNEQFF. The CDR3 nucleotides are TGTGCCAGCAGTCCCGCCCCCCGGGGTAACTACAATGAGCAGTTCTTC.